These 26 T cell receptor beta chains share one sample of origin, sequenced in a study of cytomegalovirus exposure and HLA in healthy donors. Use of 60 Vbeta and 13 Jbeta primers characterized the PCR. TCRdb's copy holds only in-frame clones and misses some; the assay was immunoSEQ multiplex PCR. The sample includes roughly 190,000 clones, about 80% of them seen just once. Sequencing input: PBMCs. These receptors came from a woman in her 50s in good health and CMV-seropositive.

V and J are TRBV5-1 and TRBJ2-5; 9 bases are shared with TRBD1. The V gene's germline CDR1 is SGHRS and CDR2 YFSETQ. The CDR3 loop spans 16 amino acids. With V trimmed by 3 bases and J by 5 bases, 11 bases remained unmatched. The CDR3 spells CASSSSGTGLGETQYF. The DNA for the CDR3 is TGCGCCAGCAGCTCCTCCGGGACAGGGTTAGGGGAGACCCAGTACTTC.

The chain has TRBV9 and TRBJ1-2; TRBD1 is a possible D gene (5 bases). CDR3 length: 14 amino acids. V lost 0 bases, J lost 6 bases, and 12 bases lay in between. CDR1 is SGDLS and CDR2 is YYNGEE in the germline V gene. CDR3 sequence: CASSVEVQANGYTF. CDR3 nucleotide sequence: TGTGCCAGCAGCGTAGAGGTACAGGCTAATGGCTACACCTTC.

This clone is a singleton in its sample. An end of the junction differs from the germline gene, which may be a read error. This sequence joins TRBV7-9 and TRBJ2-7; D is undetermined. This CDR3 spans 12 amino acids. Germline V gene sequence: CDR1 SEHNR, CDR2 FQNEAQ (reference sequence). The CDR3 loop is CSSSPLSYEQYF. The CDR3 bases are TGTTCCAGCAGCCCTTTGAGCTACGAGCAGTACTTC.

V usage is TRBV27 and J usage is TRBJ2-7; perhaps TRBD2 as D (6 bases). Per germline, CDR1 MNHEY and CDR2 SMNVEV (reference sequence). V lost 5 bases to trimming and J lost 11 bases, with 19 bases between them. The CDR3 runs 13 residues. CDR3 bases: TGTGCCAGCAGTCTCCGGGGGTCCCGCGGGGAGTACTTC. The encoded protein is CASSLRGSRGEYF.

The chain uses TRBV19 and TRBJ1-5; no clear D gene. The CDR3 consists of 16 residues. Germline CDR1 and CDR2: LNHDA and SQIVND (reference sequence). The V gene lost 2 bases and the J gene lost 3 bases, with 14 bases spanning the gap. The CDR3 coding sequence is TGTGCCAGTAGTATATTCGGGATTGCCACCAATCAGCCCCAGCATTTT. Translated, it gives CASSIFGIATNQPQHF.

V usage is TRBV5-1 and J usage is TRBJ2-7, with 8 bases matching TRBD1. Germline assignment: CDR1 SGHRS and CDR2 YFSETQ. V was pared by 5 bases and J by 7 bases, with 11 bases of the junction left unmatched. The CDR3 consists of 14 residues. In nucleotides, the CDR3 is TGCGCCAGCAGTCTAACAGGGGGTCCTGGGGAGCAGTACTTC. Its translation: CASSLTGGPGEQYF.

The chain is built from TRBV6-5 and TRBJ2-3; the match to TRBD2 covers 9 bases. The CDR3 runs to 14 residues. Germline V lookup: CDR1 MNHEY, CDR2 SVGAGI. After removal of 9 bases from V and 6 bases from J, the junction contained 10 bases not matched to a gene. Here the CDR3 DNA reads TGTGCCAGTAGATTCGAGCGGGGGGTTGATACGCAGTATTTT. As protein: CASRFERGVDTQYF.

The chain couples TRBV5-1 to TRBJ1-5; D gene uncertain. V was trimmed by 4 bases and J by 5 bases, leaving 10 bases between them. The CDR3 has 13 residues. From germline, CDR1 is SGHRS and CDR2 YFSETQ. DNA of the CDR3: TGCGCCAGCAGCCCTAGTTGGGATCAGCCCCAGCATTTT. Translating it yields CASSPSWDQPQHF.

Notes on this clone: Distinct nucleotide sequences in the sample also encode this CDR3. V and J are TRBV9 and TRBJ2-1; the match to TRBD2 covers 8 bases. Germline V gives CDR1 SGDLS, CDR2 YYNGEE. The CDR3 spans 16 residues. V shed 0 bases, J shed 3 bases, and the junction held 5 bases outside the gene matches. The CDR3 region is CASSVDRRGGYNEQFF. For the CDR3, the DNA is TGTGCCAGCAGCGTAGATCGCCGGGGGGGCTACAATGAGCAGTTCTTC.

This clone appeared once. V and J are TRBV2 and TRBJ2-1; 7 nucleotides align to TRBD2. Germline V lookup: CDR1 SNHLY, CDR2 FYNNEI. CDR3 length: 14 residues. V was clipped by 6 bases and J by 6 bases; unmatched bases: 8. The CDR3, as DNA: TGTGCCAGCAGCGAGCTACTAGCGCTCAATGAGCAGTTCTTC. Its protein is CASSELLALNEQFF. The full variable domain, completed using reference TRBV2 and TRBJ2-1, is EPEVTQTPSHQVTQMGQEVILRCVPISNHLYFYWYRQILGQKVEFLVSFYNNEISEKSEIFDDQFSVERPDGSNFTLKIRSTKLEDSAMYFCASSELLALNEQFFGPGTRLTVL.

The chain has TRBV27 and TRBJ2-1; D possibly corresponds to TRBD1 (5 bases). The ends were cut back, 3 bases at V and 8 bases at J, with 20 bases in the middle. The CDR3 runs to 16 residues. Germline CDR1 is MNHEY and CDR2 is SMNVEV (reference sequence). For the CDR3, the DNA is TGTGCCAGCAGTTTGGTGGGCAGGGCAAGTTATGATGAGCAGTTCTTC. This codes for CASSLVGRASYDEQFF.

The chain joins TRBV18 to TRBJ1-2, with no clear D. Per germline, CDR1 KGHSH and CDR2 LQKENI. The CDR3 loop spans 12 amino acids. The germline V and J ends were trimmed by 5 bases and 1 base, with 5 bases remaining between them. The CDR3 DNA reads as TGTGCCAGCTCAGGCCGTAACTATGGCTACACCTTC. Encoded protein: CASSGRNYGYTF.

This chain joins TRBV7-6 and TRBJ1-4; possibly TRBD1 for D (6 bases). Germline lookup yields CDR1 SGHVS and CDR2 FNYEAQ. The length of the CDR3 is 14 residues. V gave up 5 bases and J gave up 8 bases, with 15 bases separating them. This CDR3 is CASSPQGSAEKLFF. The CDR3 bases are TGTGCCAGCAGCCCCCAGGGGTCTGCCGAAAAACTGTTTTTT.

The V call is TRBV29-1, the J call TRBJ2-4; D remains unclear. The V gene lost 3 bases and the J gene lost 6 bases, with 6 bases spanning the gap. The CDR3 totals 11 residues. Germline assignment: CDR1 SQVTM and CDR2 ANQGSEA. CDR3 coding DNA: TGCAGCGTTGAGGCAGGAAACATTCAGTACTTC. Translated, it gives CSVEAGNIQYF.

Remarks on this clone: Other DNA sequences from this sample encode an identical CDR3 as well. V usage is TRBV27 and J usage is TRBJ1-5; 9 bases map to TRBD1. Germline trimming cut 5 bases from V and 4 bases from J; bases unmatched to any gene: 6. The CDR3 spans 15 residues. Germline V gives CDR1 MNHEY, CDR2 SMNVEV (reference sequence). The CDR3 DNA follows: TGTGCCAGCAGTCTGGCGGGACAGGGAAATCAGCCCCAGCATTTT. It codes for CASSLAGQGNQPQHF.

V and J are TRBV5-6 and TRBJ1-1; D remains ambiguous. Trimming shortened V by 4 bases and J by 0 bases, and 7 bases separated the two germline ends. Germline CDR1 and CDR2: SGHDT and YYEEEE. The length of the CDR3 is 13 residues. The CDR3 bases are TGTGCCAGCAGCCCGGGTTTGAACACTGAAGCTTTCTTT. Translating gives CASSPGLNTEAFF.

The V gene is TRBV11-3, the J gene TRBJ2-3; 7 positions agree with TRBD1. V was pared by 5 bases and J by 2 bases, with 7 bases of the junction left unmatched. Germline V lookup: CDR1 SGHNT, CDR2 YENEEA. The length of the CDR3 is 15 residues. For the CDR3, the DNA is TGTGCCAGCAGCAAACGACAGGGTTACACAGATACGCAGTATTTT. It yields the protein CASSKRQGYTDTQYF. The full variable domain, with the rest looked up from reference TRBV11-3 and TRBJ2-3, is EAGVVQSPRYKIIEKKQPVAFWCNPISGHNTLYWYLQNLGQGPELLIRYENEEAVDDSQLPKDRFSAERLKGVDSTLKIQPAELGDSAVYLCASSKRQGYTDTQYFGPGTRLTVL.

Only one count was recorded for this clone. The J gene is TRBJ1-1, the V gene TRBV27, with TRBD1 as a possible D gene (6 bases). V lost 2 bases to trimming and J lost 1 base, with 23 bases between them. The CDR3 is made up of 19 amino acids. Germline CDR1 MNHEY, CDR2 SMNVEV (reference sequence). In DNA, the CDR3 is TGTGCCAGCAGTTTAGACGTCAGCGGGACACCCCCGCCGAACACTGAAGCTTTCTTT. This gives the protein CASSLDVSGTPPPNTEAFF.

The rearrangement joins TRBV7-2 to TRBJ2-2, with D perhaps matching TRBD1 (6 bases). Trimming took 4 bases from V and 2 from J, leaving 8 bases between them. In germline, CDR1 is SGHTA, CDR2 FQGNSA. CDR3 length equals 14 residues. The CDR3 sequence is CASSSDRNTGELFF. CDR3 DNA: TGTGCCAGCAGCTCGGACAGAAACACCGGGGAGCTGTTTTTT.

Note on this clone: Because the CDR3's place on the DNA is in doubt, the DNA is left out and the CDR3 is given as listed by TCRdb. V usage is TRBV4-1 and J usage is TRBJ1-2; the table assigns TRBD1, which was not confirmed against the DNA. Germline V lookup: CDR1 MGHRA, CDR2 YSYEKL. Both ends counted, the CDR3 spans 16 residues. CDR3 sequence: CASSSSAAGEIYGYTF.

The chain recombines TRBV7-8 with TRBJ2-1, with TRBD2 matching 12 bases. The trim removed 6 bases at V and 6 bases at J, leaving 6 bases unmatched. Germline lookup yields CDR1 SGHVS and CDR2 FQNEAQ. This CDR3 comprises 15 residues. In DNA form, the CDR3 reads TGTGCCAGCAGGGCTGAGGGACTAGCGGGCAATGAGCAGTTCTTC. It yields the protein CASRAEGLAGNEQFF.

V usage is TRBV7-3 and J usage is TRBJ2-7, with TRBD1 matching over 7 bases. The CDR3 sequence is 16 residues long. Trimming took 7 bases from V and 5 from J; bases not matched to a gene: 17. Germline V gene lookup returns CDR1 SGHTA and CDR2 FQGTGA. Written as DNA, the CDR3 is TGTGCCAGCAACAGGGGATTAATGACAGGAATGAACGAGCAGTACTTC. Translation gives CASNRGLMTGMNEQYF.

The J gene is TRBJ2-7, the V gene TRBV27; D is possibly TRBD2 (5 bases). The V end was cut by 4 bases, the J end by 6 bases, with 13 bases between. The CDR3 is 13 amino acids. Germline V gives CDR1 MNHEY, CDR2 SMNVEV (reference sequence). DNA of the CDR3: TGTGCCAGCAGTTGGGTACTAGGTTCCGAGCAGTACTTC. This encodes CASSWVLGSEQYF.

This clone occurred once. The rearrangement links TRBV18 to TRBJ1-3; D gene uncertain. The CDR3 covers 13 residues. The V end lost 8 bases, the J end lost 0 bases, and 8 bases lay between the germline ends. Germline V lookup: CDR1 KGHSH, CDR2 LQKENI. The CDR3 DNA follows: TGTGCCAGCCGTCTAAGCTCTGGAAACACCATATATTTT. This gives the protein CASRLSSGNTIYF.

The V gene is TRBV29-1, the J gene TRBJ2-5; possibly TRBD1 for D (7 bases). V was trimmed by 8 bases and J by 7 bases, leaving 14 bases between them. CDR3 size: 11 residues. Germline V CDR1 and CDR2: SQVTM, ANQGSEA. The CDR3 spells CSIRQGGTQYF. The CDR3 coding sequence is TGCAGCATTAGACAGGGAGGGACCCAGTACTTC.

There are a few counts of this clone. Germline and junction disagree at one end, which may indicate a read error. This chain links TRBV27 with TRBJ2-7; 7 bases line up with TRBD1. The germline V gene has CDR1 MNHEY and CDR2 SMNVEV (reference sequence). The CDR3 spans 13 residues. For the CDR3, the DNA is TGTGCCAGCCGGGACAGTGCCTCCCACGAGCAGTACTTC. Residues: CASRDSASHEQYF.